This TCR beta chain was identified during a study of sequential checkpoint blockade in melanoma (dated by TCRdb to the late 2010s). As for the study more broadly: Using 1:1 randomization, the trial assigned patients either to first-line nivolumab followed by ipilimumab (arm A) or to ipilimumab followed by nivolumab (arm B). The same lesion was the source of 65% to 80% of the matched pre- and post-treatment tumor biopsy pairs. Maintenance nivolumab was given following each of the two trial sequences. Matched tumor biopsies were taken from approximately 20 patients before treatment and at week 13, after single-agent nivolumab (arm A) or ipilimumab (arm B). DNA from 75 to 95 pretreatment melanoma tumor samples was subjected to TCRbeta immunosequencing.

The investigation overall reported the following: Patients whose tumor T-cell fraction and clonality increased by week 13 were about 30 times more likely to achieve clinical benefit. In the nivolumab-first arm (arm A), pretreatment tumor TIL clonality was associated with response (P = .04). Small sample sizes and reduced statistical power limited the analyses of tumor T-cell fraction within each arm. PD-L1 staining and CD8+ T-cell counts correlated with tumor T-cell fraction and clonality, whereas mutational load did not. The response-prediction model combining TCR metrics and mutation burden needs validation in larger, independent patient cohorts.

A remark on this clone: It has no known antigen specificity. Within one base of it there is no much larger clone, and no base qualities were kept.

TCRbeta CDR3 regions were immunosequenced from genomic DNA with the immunoSEQ Assay. Prior to high-throughput sequencing, genomic DNA was amplified by bias-controlled multiplex PCR. From the authors' description of their analysis: To quantify the absolute abundance of each unique TCRbeta CDR3 region, the sequences were collapsed and filtered. Clonality, defined as 1 minus Pielou's evenness, was calculated using only productive rearrangements. Tumor T-cell fraction was computed by normalizing TCRbeta template counts to usable DNA, estimated from several housekeeping genes. A previously published method was used to identify clones whose frequencies were significantly greater in on-treatment samples than in baseline samples. TCRdb limited this immuneACCESS table to in-frame rearrangements with V and J called. A share of clones is missing; checked studies link under half to unresolved V genes, and the rest is unexplained. The DNA was the basis for D and trimming; V, J and clone size are from that table. Across this sample there are about 21,000 clones, with 27% seen only once. Over 5% of the sample belongs to the ten largest clones.

The CDR3 goes from the cysteine to the phenylalanine over 19 residues. CDR3 DNA only is kept here, 57 bases in frame from base 1. According to the germline V gene (reference sequence), CDR1 reads GTSNPN and CDR2 reads SVGIG. V has 0 bases trimmed and J has 5 bases trimmed; junction bases matching no gene number 13. What the treatment or condition label conveys for this sample: randomized to nivolumab then ipilimumab (arm A) or the reverse (arm B). Prior DNA-damaging chemotherapy had not been received by any trial patient. Samples were obtained from patients with melanoma enrolled in CheckMate 064, a randomized, open-label phase II trial of sequential checkpoint blockade. Tumor TCR sequencing used genomic DNA from formalin-fixed paraffin-embedded (FFPE) tissue samples.

Rearrangement joined TRBV30 to TRBJ1-6, with 10 bases in between that match TRBD1. This material consisted of tumor tissue (inferred from file names), taken from a patient given nivolumab and ipilimumab in sequence. The receptor was derived from a human donor with melanoma. Here the CDR3 is given as CAWSVGWGQGTRDNSPLHF. In nucleotide form, the sequence is TGTGCCTGGAGTGTAGGTTGGGGACAGGGGACCCGTGATAATTCACCCCTCCACTTT.